These 32 T cell receptor beta chains were all obtained from the same sample, sequenced in a study of blood T cell repertoires in COVID-19. Assay: immunoSEQ multiplex PCR; the TCRdb copy retains only in-frame clones and omits some. The sample shows around 400,000 clones, just under 90% of them seen only once. Input material: PBMCs or T cells enriched from blood (not recorded which). Source of these receptors: a woman aged 25 to 39 who had recovered from COVID-19.

This CDR3 reads CASTRGTGGSPLHF. The CDR3 region has the DNA TGTGCCAGCACCCGGGGCACAGGGGGTTCACCCCTCCACTTT. The chain is built from TRBV5-4 and TRBJ1-6, with 8 bases aligning to TRBD1. This CDR3 comprises 14 residues. J was trimmed by 9 bases and V by 6 bases; bases with no gene match: 8. CDR1 and CDR2 (germline): SGHNT, YYREEE (reference sequence). Full variable domain (remainder filled in from reference TRBV5-4 and TRBJ1-6): ETGVTQSPTHLIKTRGQQVTLRCSSQSGHNTVSWYQQALGQGPQFIFQYYREEENGRGNFPPRFSGLQFPNYSSELNVNALELDDSALYLCASTRGTGGSPLHFGNGTRLTVT.

The chain links TRBV28 to TRBJ1-1; 12 bases line up with TRBD1. The CDR3 has 18 residues. CDR1 and CDR2 (germline): MDHEN, SYDVKM. Trimming at V came to 5 bases and at J to 0 bases, leaving 10 bases not matched to a gene. Written as DNA, the CDR3 is TGTGCCAGCAGTCCCCATACCGGGACAGGGGGCATGAACACTGAAGCTTTCTTT. Encoded protein: CASSPHTGTGGMNTEAFF.

The chain uses TRBV5-1 and TRBJ1-6; a weak D match, TRBD1 (6 bases). This CDR3 comprises 16 residues. The V end lost 0 bases, the J end lost 4 bases, and 11 bases lay between the germline ends. CDR1 is SGHRS and CDR2 is YFSETQ in the germline V gene. Here the CDR3 reads CASSLVTGLYNSPLHF. The CDR3 DNA reads TGCGCCAGCAGCTTGGTCACAGGGCTGTATAATTCACCCCTCCACTTT.

V and J are TRBV5-1 and TRBJ2-3; TRBD2 aligns across 7 bases. J gave up 3 bases and V 2 bases, and 12 bases lay outside the gene matches. Germline V gene data show CDR1 as SGHRS and CDR2 as YFSETQ. This CDR3 is built from 17 residues. CDR3 protein: CASSLAGLPGGTDTQYF. The CDR3 DNA reads TGCGCCAGCAGCTTAGCGGGACTCCCGGGAGGAACAGATACGCAGTATTTT.

DNA of the CDR3: TGCGCCAGCAGCATTAGCGGTCGTGACACCGGGGAGCTGTTTTTT. This sequence encodes CASSISGRDTGELFF. The V call is TRBV5-1, the J call TRBJ2-2; the D gene is possibly TRBD2 (6 bases). Germline CDR1 reads SGHRS; CDR2 reads YFSETQ. The germline V and J ends were trimmed by 4 bases and 3 bases, with 13 bases remaining between them. CDR3 size: 15 residues. The full variable domain, its missing parts supplied by reference TRBV5-1 and TRBJ2-2, is KAGVTQTPRYLIKTRGQQVTLSCSPISGHRSVSWYQQTPGQGLQFLFEYFSETQRNKGNFPGRFSGRQFSNSRSEMNVSTLELGDSALYLCASSISGRDTGELFFGEGSRLTVL.

This clone was counted many times. The chain combines TRBV10-3 with TRBJ1-2; 8 positions match TRBD1. Germline V gene lookup returns CDR1 ENHRY and CDR2 SYGVKD. V lost 4 bases and J lost 4; bases outside the gene matches: 5. The CDR3 loop spans 14 amino acids. The CDR3 loop is CAISARQGAYGYTF. CDR3 in DNA: TGTGCCATCAGTGCCCGGCAGGGGGCCTATGGCTACACCTTC.

V is TRBV7-9 and J is TRBJ1-4; 10 bases are a match to TRBD1. This CDR3 has 17 residues. CDR1 SEHNR and CDR2 FQNEAQ come from the germline V gene (reference sequence). The J segment lost 0 bases and the V segment lost 5 bases, leaving 6 bases of the junction unmatched. CDR3 sequence reads: CASSRTTGGSTNEKLFF. The CDR3 bases are TGTGCCAGCAGCCGGACGACAGGGGGCTCAACTAATGAAAAACTGTTTTTT.

The chain recombines TRBV23-1 with TRBJ2-7, with 9 bases identical to TRBD1. TRBV23-1 is designated an ORF whose function remains uncertain. J lost 4 bases, V lost 9 bases, and 7 bases had no gene match. The CDR3 runs 13 residues. The CDR3 here is CARRDRVFYEQYF. The CDR3 DNA is TGCGCCAGAAGGGACAGGGTCTTTTACGAGCAGTACTTC.

This chain uses TRBV19 with TRBJ1-2, with D possibly matching TRBD1 (6 bases). The V and J ends lost 5 bases and 3 bases respectively, with 22 bases between them. The CDR3 length is 17 residues. Germline V gene sequence: CDR1 LNHDA, CDR2 SQIVND (reference sequence). CDR3 protein: CASSEAPDRLTDYGYTF. The CDR3 DNA follows: TGTGCCAGTAGTGAGGCCCCTGACAGGCTCACTGACTATGGCTACACCTTC.

CDR3 DNA sequence: TGTGCCAGCAGCTTTTCGGCAGGTTCCTACGAGCAGTACTTC. Amino acid sequence: CASSFSAGSYEQYF. The chain links TRBV7-2 to TRBJ2-7; D unclear. Germline V gene lookup returns CDR1 SGHTA and CDR2 FQGNSA. V was clipped by 3 bases and J by 1 base, with 10 bases between them. This CDR3 is built from 14 residues.

This chain uses TRBV5-6 with TRBJ1-2; 8 bases are shared with TRBD1. The germline V gene has CDR1 SGHDT and CDR2 YYEEEE. V gave up 2 bases and J gave up 2 bases; unmatched junction bases: 8. The CDR3 is 16 residues long. The CDR3 DNA is TGTGCCAGCAGCTTACGGACAGGGCTTGGGAACTATGGCTACACCTTC. It encodes CASSLRTGLGNYGYTF.

This chain uses TRBV29-1 with TRBJ1-5; possibly TRBD1 for D (6 bases). Germline V lookup: CDR1 SQVTM, CDR2 ANQGSEA. Trimming took off 6 bases at V and 7 bases at J, with 16 bases between the two ends. This CDR3 spans 13 amino acids. In DNA, the CDR3 is TGCAGCGTCGCACAGGGTGGTGAACAGCCCCAGCATTTT. Translated, it gives CSVAQGGEQPQHF. The full variable domain, in which reference TRBV29-1 and TRBJ1-5 provide the parts outside the CDR3, is SAVISQKPSRDICQRGTSLTIQCQVDSQVTMMFWYRQQPGQSLTLIATANQGSEATYESGFVIDKFPISRPNLTFSTLTVSNMSPEDSSIYLCSVAQGGEQPQHFGDGTRLSIL.

This clone showed up just once. This chain joins TRBV9 and TRBJ1-2; no clear D. CDR1 is SGDLS, CDR2 YYNGEE, per germline. The length of the CDR3 is 15 residues. Trimming removed 3 bases from V and 3 bases from J, with 15 bases in between. The DNA for the CDR3 is TGTGCCAGCAGCGCCTCCGGCCGGGTCGACTATGGCTACACCTTC. This encodes CASSASGRVDYGYTF.

The V call is TRBV6-5, the J call TRBJ1-4; possibly TRBD1 for D (5 bases). Germline V gene lookup returns CDR1 MNHEY and CDR2 SVGAGI. The V end was cut by 6 bases, the J end by 13 bases, with 18 bases between. CDR3 length: 13 amino acids. The CDR3 DNA reads TGTGCCAGCAGCCCCTGGGAGGGGAGGGGACTGTTTTTT. Translation: CASSPWEGRGLFF.

The J gene is TRBJ2-7, the V gene TRBV6-2 or TRBV6-3, with 7 bases that match TRBD1. The junction had 3 bases not matched to a gene; V was cut back by 2 bases and J by 2 bases. Looked up from germline, CDR1 is MNHEY and CDR2 is SVGEGT. The length of the CDR3 is 14 residues. The CDR3 sequence is CASSYLDRAYEQYF. DNA of the CDR3: TGTGCCAGCAGTTACCTCGACAGGGCCTACGAGCAGTACTTC.

The chain carries TRBV27 and TRBJ2-1, with D hard to call. The CDR3 is 13 amino acids. The V and J ends lost 2 bases and 5 bases respectively, with 7 bases between them. Germline lookup yields CDR1 MNHEY and CDR2 SMNVEV (reference sequence). In DNA form, the CDR3 reads TGTGCCAGCAGTTTAGTCAATCACAATGAGCAGTTCTTC. Amino acid sequence: CASSLVNHNEQFF.

The chain uses TRBV2 and TRBJ2-7, with 9 bases identical to TRBD2. From germline, CDR1 is SNHLY and CDR2 FYNNEI. This CDR3 has 17 residues. V lost 1 base, J lost 0 bases, and 7 bases stayed unmatched. CDR3 nucleotide sequence: TGTGCCAGCAGTGAAGTAGGGCTAGCGGGGATCTCCTACGAGCAGTACTTC. This gives the protein CASSEVGLAGISYEQYF. Supplemented by reference TRBV2 and TRBJ2-7, the full variable domain reads EPEVTQTPSHQVTQMGQEVILRCVPISNHLYFYWYRQILGQKVEFLVSFYNNEISEKSEIFDDQFSVERPDGSNFTLKIRSTKLEDSAMYFCASSEVGLAGISYEQYFGPGTRLTVT.

The rearrangement uses TRBV5-1 and TRBJ2-1, with TRBD1 matching 7 bases. Germline CDR1 is SGHRS and CDR2 is YFSETQ. V lost 0 bases, J lost 2 bases, and 2 bases stayed unmatched. CDR3 length: 15 amino acids. The DNA for the CDR3 is TGCGCCAGCAGCTTGGGGGACAGTCCCTACAATGAGCAGTTCTTC. It yields the protein CASSLGDSPYNEQFF.

The rearrangement links TRBV28 to TRBJ1-6; D not resolved. The CDR3 contains 15 residues. Germline CDR1 reads MDHEN; CDR2 reads SYDVKM. V shed 4 bases and J shed 0 bases, with 7 bases lying between them. CDR3 DNA sequence: TGTGCCAGCAGTTCGAGGAGCTCCTATAATTCACCCCTCCACTTT. Translating it yields CASSSRSSYNSPLHF.

This clone has only a few counts. The rearrangement uses TRBV6-5 and TRBJ2-2; tentatively, D is TRBD2 (6 bases). The germline CDR1 and CDR2 sequences are MNHEY and SVGAGI. The CDR3 runs to 13 residues. Trimming cost V 7 bases and J 4 bases, with 10 bases left between them. For the CDR3, the DNA is TGTGCCAGCACCGGGGGACCCACCGGGGAGCTGTTTTTT. It encodes CASTGGPTGELFF.

J is TRBJ1-2 and V is TRBV30, with D perhaps TRBD1 (6 bases). CDR3 length: 14 amino acids. Trimming left V 2 bases short and J 2 bases short, with 12 bases between. CDR1 GTSNPN and CDR2 SVGIG come from the germline V gene (reference sequence). The CDR3 nucleotides read TGTGCCTGGAGTCCAGGGGCCCTAAACTATGGCTACACCTTC. Its protein is CAWSPGALNYGYTF.

The genes are TRBV7-8 and TRBJ2-2; D is uncertain. The germline V gene encodes CDR1 SGHVS and CDR2 FQNEAQ. The CDR3 is 15 residues long. V lost 0 bases, J lost 0 bases, and 5 bases lay in between. The CDR3 reads CASSLAHANTGELFF. CDR3 DNA sequence: TGTGCCAGCAGCTTAGCACACGCGAACACCGGGGAGCTGTTTTTT.

The V call is TRBV20-1, the J call TRBJ2-2; perhaps TRBD2 as D (5 bases). The ends were cut back, 3 bases at V and 2 bases at J, with 10 bases in the middle. The germline V gene has CDR1 DFQATT and CDR2 SNEGSKA (reference sequence). This CDR3 contains 14 residues. CDR3 nucleotide sequence: TGCAGTGCTAGTGTGAGCGGAAACACCGGGGAGCTGTTTTTT. This gives the protein CSASVSGNTGELFF.

This chain uses TRBV27 with TRBJ2-2; 7 positions agree with TRBD2. Germline V gives CDR1 MNHEY, CDR2 SMNVEV (reference sequence). V lost 6 bases, J lost 6 bases, and 7 bases stayed unmatched. The CDR3 covers 14 residues. CDR3 bases: TGTGCCAGCAGCCTCGGACTAGTTGCCGGGGAGCTGTTTTTT. It yields the protein CASSLGLVAGELFF.

This chain uses TRBV28 with TRBJ1-5, with D perhaps TRBD1 (5 bases). This CDR3 spans 20 amino acids. In germline, CDR1 is MDHEN, CDR2 SYDVKM. The V gene lost 5 bases and the J gene lost 0 bases, with 26 bases spanning the gap. The CDR3: CASSPRPRQIRRYSNQPQHF. CDR3 DNA sequence: TGTGCCAGCAGTCCTCGGCCGCGACAGATCCGCCGATATAGCAATCAGCCCCAGCATTTT. The whole variable domain, filled in from reference TRBV28 and TRBJ1-5, reads DVKVTQSSRYLVKRTGEKVFLECVQDMDHENMFWYRQDPGLGLRLIYFSYDVKMKEKGDIPEGYSVSREKKERFSLILESASTNQTSMYLCASSPRPRQIRRYSNQPQHFGDGTRLSIL.

The CDR3: CAILNSGRGYEQYF. The CDR3 DNA reads TGTGCCATTCTCAATAGCGGGAGAGGCTACGAGCAGTACTTC. V is TRBV10-3 and J is TRBJ2-7, with 9 bases identical to TRBD2. Trimming cost V 9 bases and J 3 bases; bases outside gene matches: 9. Germline loops: CDR1 ENHRY, CDR2 SYGVKD. This CDR3 comprises 14 residues.

The V gene is TRBV2, the J gene TRBJ2-4; 9 bases align to TRBD1. The germline V gene has CDR1 SNHLY and CDR2 FYNNEI. J gave up 13 bases and V 6 bases, and 16 bases lay outside the gene matches. This CDR3 contains 15 residues. The DNA of the CDR3 is TGTGCCAGCAGCCCAGCCGGGACAGGGACCCGCCAACAGTACTTC. Translating gives CASSPAGTGTRQQYF.

The chain links TRBV6-5 to TRBJ2-7; tentatively, D is TRBD1 (7 bases). The V end was cut by 6 bases, the J end by 6 bases, with 12 bases between. Per the germline V gene, CDR1 is MNHEY and CDR2 is SVGAGI. CDR3 size: 12 residues. The CDR3 nucleotides are TGTGCCAGCAGAAACAGGGGAGGCGAGCAGTACTTC. It is translated as CASRNRGGEQYF.

The chain links TRBV2 to TRBJ2-2; 8 bases line up with TRBD1. Germline V gives CDR1 SNHLY, CDR2 FYNNEI. V was pared by 9 bases and J by 0 bases, with 12 bases of the junction left unmatched. This CDR3 spans 17 amino acids. In DNA form, the CDR3 reads TGTGCCAGTTCAGCCGACAGGGGCCGACCGAACACCGGGGAGCTGTTTTTT. Translation gives CASSADRGRPNTGELFF.

The chain links TRBV2 to TRBJ2-5; the match to TRBD2 covers 12 bases. The V gene end was trimmed by 6 bases and the J gene end by 6 bases; junction bases not matched to a gene: 8. This CDR3 contains 15 residues. The germline CDR1 and CDR2 sequences are SNHLY and FYNNEI. CDR3 nucleotides: TGTGCCAGCAGAGTGGGACTAGCGGGTTCTCAGACCCAGTACTTC. Its translation: CASRVGLAGSQTQYF. The whole variable domain, remainder taken from reference TRBV2 and TRBJ2-5, is EPEVTQTPSHQVTQMGQEVILRCVPISNHLYFYWYRQILGQKVEFLVSFYNNEISEKSEIFDDQFSVERPDGSNFTLKIRSTKLEDSAMYFCASRVGLAGSQTQYFGPGTRLLVL.

The CDR3 region has the DNA TGTGCCTGGAGCCCCCGGGGGACGAGCTCCTATAATTCACCCCTCCACTTT. Translating it yields CAWSPRGTSSYNSPLHF. The chain has TRBV30 and TRBJ1-6; a possible D gene is TRBD1 (5 bases). The CDR3 covers 17 residues. In germline, CDR1 is GTSNPN, CDR2 SVGIG (reference sequence). V lost 3 bases, J lost 0 bases, and 15 bases lay in between.

This chain links TRBV5-1 with TRBJ1-1; 8 bases match TRBD1. The CDR3 contains 15 residues. The trim removed 0 bases at V and 5 bases at J, leaving 6 bases unmatched. Germline CDR1 reads SGHRS; CDR2 reads YFSETQ. The CDR3 loop is CASSLAGTGGTEAFF. The CDR3 nucleotides are TGCGCCAGCAGCTTGGCCGGAACAGGGGGAACTGAAGCTTTCTTT.